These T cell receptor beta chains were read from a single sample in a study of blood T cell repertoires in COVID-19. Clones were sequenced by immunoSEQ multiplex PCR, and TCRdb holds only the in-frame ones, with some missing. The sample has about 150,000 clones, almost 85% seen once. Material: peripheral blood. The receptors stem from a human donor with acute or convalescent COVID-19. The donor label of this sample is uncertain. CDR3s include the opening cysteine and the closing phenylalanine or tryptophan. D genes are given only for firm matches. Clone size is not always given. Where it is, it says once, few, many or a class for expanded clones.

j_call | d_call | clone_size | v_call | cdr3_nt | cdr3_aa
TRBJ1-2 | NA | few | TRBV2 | TGTGCCAGCAGTGAAACTCTAGGGCAGGGGAATGGCTACACCTTC | CASSETLGQGNGYTF
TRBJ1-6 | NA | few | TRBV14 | TGTGCCAGCAGCCTCCGGGGGGGATATTCACCCCTCCACTTT | CASSLRGGYSPLHF
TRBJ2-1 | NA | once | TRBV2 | TGTGCCAGCAGTGACAGGCTCTCCTACAATGAGCAGTTCTTC | CASSDRLSYNEQFF
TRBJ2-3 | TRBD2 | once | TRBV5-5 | TGTGCCAGCAGCTCTGGACTAGGAGAAGATACGCAGTATTTT | CASSSGLGEDTQYF
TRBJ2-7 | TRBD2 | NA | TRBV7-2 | TGTGCCAGCAGCCTACTCAGGACTAGCCCGGCCGAGCAGTACTTC | CASSLLRTSPAEQYF
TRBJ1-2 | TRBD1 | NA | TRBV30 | TGTGCCTTGGAGCCAAACACAGGGGACTATGGCTACACCTTC | CALEPNTGDYGYTF
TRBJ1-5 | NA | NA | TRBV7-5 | TGTGTCAGAAGCCTGGTGGCTCAGCCCCAGCATTTT | CVRSLVAQPQHF
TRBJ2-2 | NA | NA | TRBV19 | TGTGCCAGTACTAGGACTCCAGGCTACACCGGGGAGCTGTTTTTT | CASTRTPGYTGELFF
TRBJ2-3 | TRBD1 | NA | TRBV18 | TGTGCCAGCTCACTACAGGGGGAAACCACAGATACGCAGTATTTT | CASSLQGETTDTQYF
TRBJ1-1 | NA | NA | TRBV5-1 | TGCGCCAGCAGCTCAGGGTCGGGGGTCACTGAAGCTTTCTTT | CASSSGSGVTEAFF
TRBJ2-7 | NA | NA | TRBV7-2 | TGTGCCAGCAGCCTAGCAAGGGGAACCTACGAGCAGTACTTC | CASSLARGTYEQYF
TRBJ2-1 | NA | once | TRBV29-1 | TGCAGCTCATCACTAGGCCATGAGCAGTTCTTC | CSSSLGHEQFF
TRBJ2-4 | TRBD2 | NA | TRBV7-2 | TGTGCCAGCAGCCCCCGACTAGCGGTAGCCAAAAACATTCAGTACTTC | CASSPRLAVAKNIQYF
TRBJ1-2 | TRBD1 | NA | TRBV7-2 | TGTGCCAGCAGACGGGACAGATCTAACTATGGCTACACCTTC | CASRRDRSNYGYTF
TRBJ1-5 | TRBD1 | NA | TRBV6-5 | TGTGCCAGCTCTGCGGGACAGAATACTTATCAGCCCCAGCATTTT | CASSAGQNTYQPQHF
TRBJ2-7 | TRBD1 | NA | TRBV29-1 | TGCAGCGTTGTATGGGACAGGGACTCCTACGAGCAGTACTTC | CSVVWDRDSYEQYF
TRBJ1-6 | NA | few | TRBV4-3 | TGCGCCAGCAGCCAAGATCGCCGGGGAGATAATTCACCCCTCCACTTT | CASSQDRRGDNSPLHF